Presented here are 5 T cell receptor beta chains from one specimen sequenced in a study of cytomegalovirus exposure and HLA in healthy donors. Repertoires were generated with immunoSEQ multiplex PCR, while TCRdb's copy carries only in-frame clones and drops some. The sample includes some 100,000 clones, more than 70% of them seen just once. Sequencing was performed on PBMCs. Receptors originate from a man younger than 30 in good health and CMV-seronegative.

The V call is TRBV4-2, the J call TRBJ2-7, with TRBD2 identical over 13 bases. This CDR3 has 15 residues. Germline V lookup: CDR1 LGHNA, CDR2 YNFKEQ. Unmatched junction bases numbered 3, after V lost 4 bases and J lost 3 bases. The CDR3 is CASSLWTSGSYEQYF. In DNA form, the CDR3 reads TGTGCCAGCAGCCTCTGGACTAGCGGGAGCTACGAGCAGTACTTC.

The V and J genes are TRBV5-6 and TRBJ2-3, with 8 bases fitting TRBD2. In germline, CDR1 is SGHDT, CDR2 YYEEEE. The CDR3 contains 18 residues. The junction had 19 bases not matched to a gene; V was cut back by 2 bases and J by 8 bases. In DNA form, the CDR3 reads TGTGCCAGCAGCTTCCGGACTAGCCAATATTTATCGGGGGGTACGCAGTATTTT. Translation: CASSFRTSQYLSGGTQYF.

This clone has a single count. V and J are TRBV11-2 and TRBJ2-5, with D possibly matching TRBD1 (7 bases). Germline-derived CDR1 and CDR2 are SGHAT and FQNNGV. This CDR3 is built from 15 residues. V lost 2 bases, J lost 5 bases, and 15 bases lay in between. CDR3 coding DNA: TGTGCCAGCAGCTTAATAGGGGGCGCGGGGGAGACCCAGTACTTC. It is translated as CASSLIGGAGETQYF.

CDR3 loop: CASSRDRENLVYEQYF. The CDR3 region has the DNA TGCGCCAGCAGCCGGGACAGAGAAAACCTCGTTTACGAGCAGTACTTC. This chain connects TRBV5-1 to TRBJ2-7; 7 positions match TRBD1. With V trimmed by 4 bases and J by 4 bases, 14 bases remained unmatched. The CDR3 is 16 residues long. The germline CDR1 and CDR2 sequences are SGHRS and YFSETQ.

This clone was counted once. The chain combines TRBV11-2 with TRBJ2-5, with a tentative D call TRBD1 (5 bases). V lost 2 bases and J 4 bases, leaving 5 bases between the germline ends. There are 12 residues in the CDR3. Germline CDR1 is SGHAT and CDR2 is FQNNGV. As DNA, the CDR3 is TGTGCCAGCAGCTTACAGGGAGAGACCCAGTACTTC. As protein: CASSLQGETQYF.